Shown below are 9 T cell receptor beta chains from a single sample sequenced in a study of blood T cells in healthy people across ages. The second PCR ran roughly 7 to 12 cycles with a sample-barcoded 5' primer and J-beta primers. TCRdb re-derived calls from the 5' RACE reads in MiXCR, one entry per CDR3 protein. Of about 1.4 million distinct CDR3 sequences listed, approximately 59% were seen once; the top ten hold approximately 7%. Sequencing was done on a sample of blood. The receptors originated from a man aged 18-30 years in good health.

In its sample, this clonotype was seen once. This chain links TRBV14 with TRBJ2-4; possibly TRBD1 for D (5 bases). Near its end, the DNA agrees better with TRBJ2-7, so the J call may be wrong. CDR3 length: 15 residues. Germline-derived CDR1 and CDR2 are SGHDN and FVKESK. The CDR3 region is CASSQGTTAVYEQYF. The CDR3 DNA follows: TGTGCCAGCAGCCAAGGAACGACAGCCGTCTACGAGCAGTACTTC.

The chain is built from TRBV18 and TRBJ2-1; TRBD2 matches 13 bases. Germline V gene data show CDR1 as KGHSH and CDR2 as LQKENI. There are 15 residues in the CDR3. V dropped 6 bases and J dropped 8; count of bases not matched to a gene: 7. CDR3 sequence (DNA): TGTGCCAGCTCGCGCGGGACTAGCGGGATGGATGAGCAGTTCTTC. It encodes CASSRGTSGMDEQFF.

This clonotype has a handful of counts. CDR3 sequence (DNA): TGCAGCGTTCCTGGGCAGGGGGCGCGTGGCTACACCTTC. The encoded protein is CSVPGQGARGYTF. The gene calls are TRBV29-1 and TRBJ1-2; 8 bases line up with TRBD1. J lost 7 bases, V lost 5 bases, and 9 bases had no gene match. Germline V gene lookup returns CDR1 SQVTM and CDR2 ANQGSEA. CDR3 length equals 13 residues. Complete variable domain (other parts from reference TRBV29-1 and TRBJ1-2): SAVISQKPSRDICQRGTSLTIQCQVDSQVTMMFWYRQQPGQSLTLIATANQGSEATYESGFVIDKFPISRPNLTFSTLTVSNMSPEDSSIYLCSVPGQGARGYTFGSGTRLTVV.

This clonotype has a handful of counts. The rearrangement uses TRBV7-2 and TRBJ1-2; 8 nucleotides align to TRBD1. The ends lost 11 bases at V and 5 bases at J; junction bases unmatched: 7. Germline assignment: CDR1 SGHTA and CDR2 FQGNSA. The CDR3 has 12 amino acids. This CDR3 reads CAGGQGGYGYTF. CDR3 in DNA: TGTGCCGGAGGACAGGGAGGGTATGGCTACACCTTC.

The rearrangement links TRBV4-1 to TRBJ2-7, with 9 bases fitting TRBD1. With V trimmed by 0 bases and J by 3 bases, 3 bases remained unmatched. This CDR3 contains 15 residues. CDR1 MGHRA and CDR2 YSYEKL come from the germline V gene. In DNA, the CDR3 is TGCGCCAGCAGCCAAGATCAGGGACAGGGCTACGAGCAGTACTTC. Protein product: CASSQDQGQGYEQYF.

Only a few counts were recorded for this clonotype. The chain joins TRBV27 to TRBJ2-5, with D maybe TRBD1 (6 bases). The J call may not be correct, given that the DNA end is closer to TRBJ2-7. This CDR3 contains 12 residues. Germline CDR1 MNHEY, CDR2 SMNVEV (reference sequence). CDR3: CATLGLRGEQYF. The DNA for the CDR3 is TGTGCCACCCTAGGACTCAGGGGCGAGCAGTACTTC.

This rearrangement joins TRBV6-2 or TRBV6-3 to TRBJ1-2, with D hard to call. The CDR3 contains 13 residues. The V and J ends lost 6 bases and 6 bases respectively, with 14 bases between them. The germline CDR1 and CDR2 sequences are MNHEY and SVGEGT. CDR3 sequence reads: CASREFPIDGYTF. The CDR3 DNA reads TGTGCCAGCAGGGAATTCCCTATCGATGGCTACACCTTC.

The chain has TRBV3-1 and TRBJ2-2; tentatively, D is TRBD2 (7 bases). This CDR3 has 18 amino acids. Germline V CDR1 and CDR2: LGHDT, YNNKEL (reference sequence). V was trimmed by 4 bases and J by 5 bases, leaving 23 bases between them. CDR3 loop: CASSRGSSGGLGTGELFF. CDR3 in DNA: TGTGCCAGCAGCCGCGGATCGTCGGGGGGCCTGGGGACCGGGGAGCTGTTTTTT. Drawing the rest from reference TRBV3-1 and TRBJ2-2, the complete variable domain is DTAVSQTPKYLVTQMGNDKSIKCEQNLGHDTMYWYKQDSKKFLKIMFSYNNKELIINETVPNRFSPKSPDKAHLNLHINSLELGDSAVYFCASSRGSSGGLGTGELFFGEGSRLTVL.

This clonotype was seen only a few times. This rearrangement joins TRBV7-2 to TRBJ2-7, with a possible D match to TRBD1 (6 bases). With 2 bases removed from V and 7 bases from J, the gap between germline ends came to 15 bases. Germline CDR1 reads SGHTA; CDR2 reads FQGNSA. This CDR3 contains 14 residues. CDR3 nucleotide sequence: TGTGCCAGCAGCTTATACCAGGACAGTAGAGAGCAGTACTTC. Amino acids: CASSLYQDSREQYF. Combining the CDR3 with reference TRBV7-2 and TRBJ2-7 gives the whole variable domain GAGVSQSPSNKVTEKGKDVELRCDPISGHTALYWYRQSLGQGLEFLIYFQGNSAPDKSGLPSDRFSAERTGGSVSTLTIQRTQQEDSAVYLCASSLYQDSREQYFGPGTRLTVT.